The entry that follows covers one T cell receptor (beta chain) sequence. This sample is part of a study of OX40 agonist ivuxolimab in advanced cancers. CDR1 and CDR2 from the germline V gene are SGHTA and FQGNSA. This CDR3 comprises 16 residues. The V and J ends lost 5 bases and 11 bases, in that order; junction bases with no gene match: 16. Repertoires were generated with immunoSEQ multiplex PCR, while TCRdb's copy carries only in-frame clones and drops some. The sample has around 69,000 clones; 89% are singletons. This chain links TRBV7-2 with TRBJ2-7; 12 bases are a match to TRBD1. The sample was CD4+ or CD8+ T cells sorted from blood, taken in a trial of the OX40 agonist ivuxolimab. The sequence derives from an adult with an advanced solid tumor such as melanoma, head and neck, liver or kidney cancer. In DNA, the CDR3 is TGTGCCAGCAGCCCCCGTCCGGGACAGGGGGCTGGAGCGGAGTACTTC. The encoded protein is CASSPRPGQGAGAEYF. Full variable domain (rest looked up from reference TRBV7-2 and TRBJ2-7): GAGVSQSPSNKVTEKGKDVELRCDPISGHTALYWYRQSLGQGLEFLIYFQGNSAPDKSGLPSDRFSAERTGGSVSTLTIQRTQQEDSAVYLCASSPRPGQGAGAEYFGPGTRLTVT.